This T cell receptor beta chain was profiled in a study of breast tumors, draining lymph nodes, adjacent tissues. Study observations and caveats: Tumor T cell lymph node origin was a supported hypothesis, not proven. Tumor TCR diversity was below lymph nodes but above nontumor tissue. Findings are consistent with lymph node origin and intratumoral expansion of most tumor T cells.

Samples came from axillary lymph nodes draining the breast cancer. In this sample, this clonotype turned up a few times. Antigen: not known. TCRdb itself ran the multiplex PCR reads through MiXCR, one entry per CDR3 protein. This table has about 180,000 distinct CDR3 sequences, 30% to 35% appearing once. This clonotype was sampled from a female donor with breast cancer. Some clones in this sample may be carry-over from other donors' samples. Sequencing was carried out using axillary lymph node tissue.

CDR3 protein: CASSSTRQGGGEQYF. Here the CDR3 DNA reads TGTGCCAGCAGTTCGACCCGACAGGGGGGGGGCGAGCAGTACTTC. This chain joins TRBV27 and TRBJ2-7; 9 positions agree with TRBD1. CDR3 length: 15 residues. The germline V gene has CDR1 MNHEY and CDR2 SMNVEV (reference sequence). J was trimmed by 6 bases and V by 4 bases; bases with no gene match: 10.